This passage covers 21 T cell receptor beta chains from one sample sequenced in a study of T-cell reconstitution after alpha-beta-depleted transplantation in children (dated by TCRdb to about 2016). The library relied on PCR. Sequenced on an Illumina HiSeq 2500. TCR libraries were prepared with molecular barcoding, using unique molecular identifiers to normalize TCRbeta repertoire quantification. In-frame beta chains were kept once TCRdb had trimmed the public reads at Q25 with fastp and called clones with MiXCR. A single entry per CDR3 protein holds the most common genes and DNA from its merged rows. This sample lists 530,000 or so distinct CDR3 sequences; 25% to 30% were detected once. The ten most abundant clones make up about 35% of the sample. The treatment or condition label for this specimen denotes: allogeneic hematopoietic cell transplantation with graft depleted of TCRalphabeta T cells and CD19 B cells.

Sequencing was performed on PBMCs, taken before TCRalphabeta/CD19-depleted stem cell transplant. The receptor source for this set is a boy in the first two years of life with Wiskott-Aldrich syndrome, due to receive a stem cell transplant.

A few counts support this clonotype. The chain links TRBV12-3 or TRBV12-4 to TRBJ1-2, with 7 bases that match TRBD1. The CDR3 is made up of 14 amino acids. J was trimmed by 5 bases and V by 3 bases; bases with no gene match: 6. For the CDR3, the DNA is TGTGCCAGCAGTTTTCGCAGGGGGAATTATGGCTACACCTTC. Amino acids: CASSFRRGNYGYTF.

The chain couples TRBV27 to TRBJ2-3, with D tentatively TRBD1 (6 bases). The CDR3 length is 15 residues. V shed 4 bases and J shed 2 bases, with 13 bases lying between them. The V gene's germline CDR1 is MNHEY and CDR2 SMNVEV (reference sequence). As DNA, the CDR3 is TGTGCCAGCAGTTACGGACAGATCGTCACAGATACGCAGTATTTT. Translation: CASSYGQIVTDTQYF.

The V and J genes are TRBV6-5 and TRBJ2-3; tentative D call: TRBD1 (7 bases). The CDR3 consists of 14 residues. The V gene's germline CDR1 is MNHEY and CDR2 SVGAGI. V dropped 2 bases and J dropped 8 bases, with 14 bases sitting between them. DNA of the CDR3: TGTGCCAGCAGTTACCGGGCAGGGGGAGGTACGCAGTATTTT. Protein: CASSYRAGGGTQYF.

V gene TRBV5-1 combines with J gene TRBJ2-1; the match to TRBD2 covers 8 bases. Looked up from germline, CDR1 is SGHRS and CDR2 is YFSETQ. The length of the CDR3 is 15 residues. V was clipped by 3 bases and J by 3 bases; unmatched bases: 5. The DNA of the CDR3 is TGCGCCAGCAGCTCTAGCGGGTTGTACTACAATGAGCAGTTCTTC. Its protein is CASSSSGLYYNEQFF.

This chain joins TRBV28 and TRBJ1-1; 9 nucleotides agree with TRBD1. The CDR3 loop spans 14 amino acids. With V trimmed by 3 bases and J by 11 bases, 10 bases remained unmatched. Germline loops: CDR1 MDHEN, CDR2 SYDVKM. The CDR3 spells CASSFGTGSFWAFF. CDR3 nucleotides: TGTGCCAGCAGTTTCGGGACAGGGTCGTTTTGGGCTTTCTTT.

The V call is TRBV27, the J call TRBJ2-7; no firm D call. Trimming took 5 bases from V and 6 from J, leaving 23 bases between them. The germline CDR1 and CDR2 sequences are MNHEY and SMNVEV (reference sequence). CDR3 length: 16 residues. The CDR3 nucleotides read TGTGCCAGCAGTCCCCCCCCAAGGGTTTTAGGCTCCGAGCAGTACTTC. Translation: CASSPPPRVLGSEQYF.

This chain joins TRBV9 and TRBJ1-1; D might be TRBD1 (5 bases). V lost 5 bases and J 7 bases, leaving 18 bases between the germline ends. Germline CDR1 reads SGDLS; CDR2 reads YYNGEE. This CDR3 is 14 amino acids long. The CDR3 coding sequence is TGTGCCAGCAGGGGAGACACGGGGCCGGATGAAGCTTTCTTT. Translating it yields CASRGDTGPDEAFF.

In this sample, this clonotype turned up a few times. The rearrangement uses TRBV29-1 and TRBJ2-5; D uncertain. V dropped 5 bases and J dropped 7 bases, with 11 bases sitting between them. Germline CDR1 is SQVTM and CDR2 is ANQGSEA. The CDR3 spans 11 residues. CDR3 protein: CSVPSVRTQYF. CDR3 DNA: TGCAGCGTTCCCTCTGTACGGACCCAGTACTTC.

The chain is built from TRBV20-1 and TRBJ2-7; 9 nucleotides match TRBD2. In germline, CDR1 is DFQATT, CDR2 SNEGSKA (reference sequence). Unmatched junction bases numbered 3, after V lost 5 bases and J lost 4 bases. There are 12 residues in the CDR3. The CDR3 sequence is CSAGLALYEQYF. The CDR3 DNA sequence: TGCAGTGCTGGACTAGCGCTATACGAGCAGTACTTC.

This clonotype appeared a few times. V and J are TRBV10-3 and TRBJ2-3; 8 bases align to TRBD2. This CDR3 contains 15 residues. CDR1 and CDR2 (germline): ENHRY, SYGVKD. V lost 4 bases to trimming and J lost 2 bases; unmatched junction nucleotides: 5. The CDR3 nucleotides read TGTGCCATCAGTGTCGGAGCGGGGGCCACAGATACGCAGTATTTT. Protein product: CAISVGAGATDTQYF.

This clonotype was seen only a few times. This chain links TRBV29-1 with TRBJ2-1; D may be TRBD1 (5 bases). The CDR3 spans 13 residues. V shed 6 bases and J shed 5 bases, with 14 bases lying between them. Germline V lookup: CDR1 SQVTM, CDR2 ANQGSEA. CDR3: CSVQQGVDNEQFF. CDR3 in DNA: TGCAGCGTGCAGCAGGGTGTTGACAATGAGCAGTTCTTC.

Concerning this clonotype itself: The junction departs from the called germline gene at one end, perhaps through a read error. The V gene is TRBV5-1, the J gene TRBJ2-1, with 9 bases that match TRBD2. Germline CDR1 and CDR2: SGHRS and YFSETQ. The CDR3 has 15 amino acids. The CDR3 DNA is TGTGCCAGCAGTTTAGGGCTAGCGGGGCACAATGAGCAGTTCTTC. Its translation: CASSLGLAGHNEQFF.

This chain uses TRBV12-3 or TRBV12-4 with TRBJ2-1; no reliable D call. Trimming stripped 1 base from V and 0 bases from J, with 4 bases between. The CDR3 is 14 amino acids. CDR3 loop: CASSLGPSYNEQFF. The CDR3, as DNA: TGTGCCAGCAGTTTAGGGCCCTCCTACAATGAGCAGTTCTTC.

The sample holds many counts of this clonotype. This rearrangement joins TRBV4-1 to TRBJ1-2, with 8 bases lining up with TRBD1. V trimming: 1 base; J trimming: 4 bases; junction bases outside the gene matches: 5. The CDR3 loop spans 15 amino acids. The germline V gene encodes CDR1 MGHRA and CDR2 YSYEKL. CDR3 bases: TGCGCCAGCAGCCAAGCAGGACAGGGAGGCTATGGCTACACCTTC. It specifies CASSQAGQGGYGYTF.

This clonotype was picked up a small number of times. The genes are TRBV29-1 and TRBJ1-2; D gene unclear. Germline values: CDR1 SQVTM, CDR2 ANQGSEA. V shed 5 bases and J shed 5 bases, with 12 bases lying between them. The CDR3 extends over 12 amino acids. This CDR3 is CSVNRGGYGYTF. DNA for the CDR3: TGCAGCGTTAATCGGGGAGGGTATGGCTACACCTTC. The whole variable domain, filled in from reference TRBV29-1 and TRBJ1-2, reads SAVISQKPSRDICQRGTSLTIQCQVDSQVTMMFWYRQQPGQSLTLIATANQGSEATYESGFVIDKFPISRPNLTFSTLTVSNMSPEDSSIYLCSVNRGGYGYTFGSGTRLTVV.

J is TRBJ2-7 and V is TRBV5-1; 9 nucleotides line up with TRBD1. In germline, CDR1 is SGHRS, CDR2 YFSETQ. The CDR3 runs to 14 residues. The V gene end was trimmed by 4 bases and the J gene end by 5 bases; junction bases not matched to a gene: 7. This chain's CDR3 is CASSPGQGGDEQYF. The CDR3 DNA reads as TGCGCCAGCAGCCCGGGACAGGGAGGCGACGAGCAGTACTTC.

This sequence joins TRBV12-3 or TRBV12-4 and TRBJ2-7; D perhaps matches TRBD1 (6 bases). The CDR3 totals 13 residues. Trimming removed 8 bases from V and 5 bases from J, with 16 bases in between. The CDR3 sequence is CASQGIRGHEQYF. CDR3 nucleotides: TGTGCCAGCCAAGGTATCAGGGGCCACGAGCAGTACTTC.

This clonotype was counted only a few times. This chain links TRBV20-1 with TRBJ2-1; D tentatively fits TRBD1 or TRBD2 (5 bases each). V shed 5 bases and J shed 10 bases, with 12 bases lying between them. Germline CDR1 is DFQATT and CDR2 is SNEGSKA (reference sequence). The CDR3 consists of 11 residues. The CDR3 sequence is CSASIGAEQFF. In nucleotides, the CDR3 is TGCAGTGCTTCCATCGGGGCCGAGCAGTTCTTC.

The CDR3 DNA reads as TGTGCCATCAGTGACGTAGCGGGAGGGCCTGACTACGAGCAGTACTTC. It codes for CAISDVAGGPDYEQYF. This chain joins TRBV10-3 and TRBJ2-7; 11 bases are a match to TRBD2. The CDR3 sequence is 16 residues long. Looked up from germline, CDR1 is ENHRY and CDR2 is SYGVKD. The V and J ends lost 3 bases and 3 bases, in that order; junction bases with no gene match: 7.

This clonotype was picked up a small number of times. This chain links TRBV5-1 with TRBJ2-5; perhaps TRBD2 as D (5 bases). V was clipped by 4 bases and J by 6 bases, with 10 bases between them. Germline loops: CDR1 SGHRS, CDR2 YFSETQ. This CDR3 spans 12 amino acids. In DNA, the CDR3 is TGCGCCAGCAGCCTGGAGGAGCAGACCCAGTACTTC. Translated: CASSLEEQTQYF.

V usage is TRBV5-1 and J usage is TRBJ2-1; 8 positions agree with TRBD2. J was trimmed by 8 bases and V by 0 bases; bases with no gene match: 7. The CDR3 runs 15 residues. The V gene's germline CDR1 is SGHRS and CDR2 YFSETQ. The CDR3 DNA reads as TGCGCCAGCAGCTTGGACGGGAGGGCCAGAGATGAGCAGTTCTTC. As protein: CASSLDGRARDEQFF.